This T cell receptor (beta chain) was found in a study of blood T cell repertoires in COVID-19. The data were produced by immunoSEQ multiplex PCR, yet TCRdb's version contains in-frame clones alone and is incomplete. The top ten hold over 13% of the sample, which has roughly 190,000 clones, about 81% seen once. The V end was cut by 8 bases, the J end by 4 bases, with 15 bases between. Germline CDR1 reads LNHDA; CDR2 reads SQIVND (reference sequence). The CDR3 totals 15 residues. V is TRBV19 and J is TRBJ2-6; tentative D call: TRBD1 (6 bases). The specimen sequenced was peripheral blood. The receptor's source is a man younger than 40 with active or convalescent COVID-19. The CDR3 sequence: CASSLIDRGANVLTF. DNA for the CDR3: TGTGCCAGTTCCCTCATTGACAGGGGGGCCAACGTCCTGACTTTC.